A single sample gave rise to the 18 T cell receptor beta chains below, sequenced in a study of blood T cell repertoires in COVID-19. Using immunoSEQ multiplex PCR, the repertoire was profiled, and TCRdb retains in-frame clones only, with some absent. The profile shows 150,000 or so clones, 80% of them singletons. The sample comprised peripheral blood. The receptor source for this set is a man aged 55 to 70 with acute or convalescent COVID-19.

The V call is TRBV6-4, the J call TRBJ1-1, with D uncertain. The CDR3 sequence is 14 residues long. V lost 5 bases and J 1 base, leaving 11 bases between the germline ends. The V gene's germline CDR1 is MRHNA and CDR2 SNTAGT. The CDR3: CASSSSPGNTEAFF. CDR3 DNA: TGTGCCAGCAGTTCATCCCCGGGGAACACTGAAGCTTTCTTT.

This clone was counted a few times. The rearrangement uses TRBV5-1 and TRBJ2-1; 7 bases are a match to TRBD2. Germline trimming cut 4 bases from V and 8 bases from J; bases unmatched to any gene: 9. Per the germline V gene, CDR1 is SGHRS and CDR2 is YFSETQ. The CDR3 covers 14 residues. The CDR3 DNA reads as TGCGCCAGCAGCCGGGGGAGCGGGAAGGATGAGCAGTTCTTC. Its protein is CASSRGSGKDEQFF.

The CDR3 DNA sequence: TGTGCCAGCAGGCCGCCGGGACAGCATAATGAAAAACTGTTTTTT. Translation: CASRPPGQHNEKLFF. This chain uses TRBV2 with TRBJ1-4; 7 bases match TRBD1. Germline-derived CDR1 and CDR2 are SNHLY and FYNNEI. Unmatched junction bases numbered 8, after V lost 6 bases and J lost 4 bases. The CDR3 extends over 15 amino acids.

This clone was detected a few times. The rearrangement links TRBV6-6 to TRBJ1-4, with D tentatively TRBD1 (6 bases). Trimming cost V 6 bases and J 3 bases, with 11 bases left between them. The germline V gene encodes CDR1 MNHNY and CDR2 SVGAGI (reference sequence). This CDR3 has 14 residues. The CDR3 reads CASSLTGANEKLFF. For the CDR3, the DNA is TGTGCCAGCAGCTTGACAGGAGCTAATGAAAAACTGTTTTTT.

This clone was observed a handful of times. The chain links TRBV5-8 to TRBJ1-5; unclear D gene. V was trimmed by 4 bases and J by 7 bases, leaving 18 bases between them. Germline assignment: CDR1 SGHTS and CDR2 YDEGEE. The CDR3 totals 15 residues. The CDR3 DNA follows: TGTGCCAGCAGCCAATTACCCATGGCGGGGCAGCCCCAGCATTTT. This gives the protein CASSQLPMAGQPQHF.

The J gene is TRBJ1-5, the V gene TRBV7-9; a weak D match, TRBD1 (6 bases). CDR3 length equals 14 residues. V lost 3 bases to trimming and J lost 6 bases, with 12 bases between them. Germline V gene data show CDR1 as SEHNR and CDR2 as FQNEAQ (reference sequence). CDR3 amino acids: CASSLGGHSQPQHF. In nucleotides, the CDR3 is TGTGCCAGCAGCTTGGGGGGGCACAGTCAGCCCCAGCATTTT. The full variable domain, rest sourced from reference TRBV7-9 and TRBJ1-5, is DTGVSQNPRHKITKRGQNVTFRCDPISEHNRLYWYRQTLGQGPEFLTYFQNEAQLEKSRLLSDRFSAERPKGSFSTLEIQRTEQGDSAMYLCASSLGGHSQPQHFGDGTRLSIL.

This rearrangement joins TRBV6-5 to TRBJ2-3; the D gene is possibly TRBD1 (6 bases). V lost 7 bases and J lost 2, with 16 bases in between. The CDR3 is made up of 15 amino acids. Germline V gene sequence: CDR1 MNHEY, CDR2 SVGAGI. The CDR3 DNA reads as TGTGCCAGCACCTCAGCAGGGGCCCCCACAGATACGCAGTATTTT. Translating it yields CASTSAGAPTDTQYF.

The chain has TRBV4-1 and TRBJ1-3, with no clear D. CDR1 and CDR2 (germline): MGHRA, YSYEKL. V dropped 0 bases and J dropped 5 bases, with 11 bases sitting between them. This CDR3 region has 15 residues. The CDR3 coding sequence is TGCGCCAGCAGCCAAGAGGCCCAGATCCGAAACACCATATATTTT. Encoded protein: CASSQEAQIRNTIYF.

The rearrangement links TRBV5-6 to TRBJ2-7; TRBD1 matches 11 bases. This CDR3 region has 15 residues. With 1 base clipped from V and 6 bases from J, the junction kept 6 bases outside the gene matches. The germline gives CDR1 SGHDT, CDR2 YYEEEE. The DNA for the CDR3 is TGTGCCAGCAGCTTGATTGGGACAGGGGGTTCCGAGCAGTACTTC. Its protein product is CASSLIGTGGSEQYF.

The chain's CDR3 is CASSPSGPTDTQYF. CDR3 DNA: TGCGCCAGCAGCCCGTCGGGTCCCACAGATACGCAGTATTTT. The J gene is TRBJ2-3, the V gene TRBV5-1; D gene ambiguous. This CDR3 is built from 14 residues. Germline CDR1 reads SGHRS; CDR2 reads YFSETQ. V was pared by 4 bases and J by 2 bases, with 11 bases between.

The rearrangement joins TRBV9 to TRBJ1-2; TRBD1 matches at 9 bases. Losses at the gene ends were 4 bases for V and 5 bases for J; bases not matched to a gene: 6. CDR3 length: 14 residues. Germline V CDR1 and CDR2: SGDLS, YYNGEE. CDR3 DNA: TGTGCCAGCAGCCCCCCCGGGACAGGGTATGGCTACACCTTC. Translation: CASSPPGTGYGYTF.

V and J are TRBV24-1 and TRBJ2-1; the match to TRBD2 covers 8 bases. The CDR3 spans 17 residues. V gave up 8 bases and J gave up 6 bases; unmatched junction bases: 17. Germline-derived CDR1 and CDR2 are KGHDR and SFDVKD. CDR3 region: CATNGSPGTSKSNEQFF. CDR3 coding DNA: TGTGCCACCAATGGTTCCCCCGGGACTAGTAAAAGCAATGAGCAGTTCTTC.

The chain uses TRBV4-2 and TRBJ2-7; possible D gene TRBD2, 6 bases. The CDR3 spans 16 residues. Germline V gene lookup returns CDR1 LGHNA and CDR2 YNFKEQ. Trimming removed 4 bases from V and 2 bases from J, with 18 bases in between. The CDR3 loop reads CASSRDYSGSPYEQYF. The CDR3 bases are TGTGCCAGCAGCCGAGACTATAGCGGAAGCCCCTACGAGCAGTACTTC.

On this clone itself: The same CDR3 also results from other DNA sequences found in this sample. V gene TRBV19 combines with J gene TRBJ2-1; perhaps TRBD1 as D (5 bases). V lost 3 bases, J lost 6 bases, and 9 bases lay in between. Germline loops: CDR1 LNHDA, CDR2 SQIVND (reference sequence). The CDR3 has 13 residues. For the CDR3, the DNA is TGTGCCAGTAGTATTACAGGTTTCAATGAGCAGTTCTTC. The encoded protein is CASSITGFNEQFF.

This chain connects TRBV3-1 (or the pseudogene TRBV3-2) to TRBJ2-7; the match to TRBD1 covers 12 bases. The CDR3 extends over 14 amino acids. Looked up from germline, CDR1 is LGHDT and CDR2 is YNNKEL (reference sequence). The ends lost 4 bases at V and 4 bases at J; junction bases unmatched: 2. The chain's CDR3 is CASSLGQGAYEQYF. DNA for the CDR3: TGTGCCAGCAGCCTGGGACAGGGGGCTTACGAGCAGTACTTC.

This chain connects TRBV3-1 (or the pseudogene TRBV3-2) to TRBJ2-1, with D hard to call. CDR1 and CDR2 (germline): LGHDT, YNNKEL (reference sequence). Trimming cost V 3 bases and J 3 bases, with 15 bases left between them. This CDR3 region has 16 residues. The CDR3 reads CASSQTTLRGYNEQFF. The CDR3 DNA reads TGTGCCAGCAGCCAGACGACCCTAAGAGGCTACAATGAGCAGTTCTTC.

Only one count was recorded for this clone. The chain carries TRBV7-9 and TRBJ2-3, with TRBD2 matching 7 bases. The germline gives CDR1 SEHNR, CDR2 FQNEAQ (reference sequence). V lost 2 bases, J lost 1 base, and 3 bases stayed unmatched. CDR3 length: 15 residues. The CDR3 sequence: CASSLNRGGTDTQYF. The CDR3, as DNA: TGTGCCAGCAGCTTAAACCGGGGGGGCACAGATACGCAGTATTTT.

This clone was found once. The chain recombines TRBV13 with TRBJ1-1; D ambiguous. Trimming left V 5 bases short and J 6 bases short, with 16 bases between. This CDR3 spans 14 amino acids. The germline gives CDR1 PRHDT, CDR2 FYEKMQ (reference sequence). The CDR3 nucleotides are TGTGCCAGCAGCAAAGAGGCTGGGAGGCCTGAAGCTTTCTTT. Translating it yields CASSKEAGRPEAFF.